The subject of this entry is one T cell receptor (beta chain). These data come from a study of blood T cell repertoires in COVID-19. Study information: Some COVID-19 samples were acute and others convalescent; all came from the United States, Italy and Spain. T cells, B-cell-depleted T cells, or PBMCs supplied cDNA or gDNA.

In germline, CDR1 is SGHRS, CDR2 YFSETQ. The CDR3 extends over 15 amino acids. V was pared by 4 bases and J by 5 bases, with 18 bases between. In the authors' methods: Amplified reference gene primers provided the basis for estimating nucleated cell counts. Clones were read by immunoSEQ multiplex PCR, and TCRdb kept only the in-frame ones, dropping some. The V and J calls and the clone size are those of that table, but D and trimming were determined from the DNA. The profile covers about 23,000 clones, with approximately 83% appearing a single time and 40% to 60% taken by the ten largest. This sequence originates from a man aged 70 or older with acute or convalescent COVID-19. The genes are TRBV5-1 and TRBJ2-5; D perhaps matches TRBD1 (6 bases). Specimen: peripheral blood. CDR3 bases: TGCGCCAGCAGCCCGGCCCAGGGGACCCTTGAGACCCAGTACTTC. Translated: CASSPAQGTLETQYF.